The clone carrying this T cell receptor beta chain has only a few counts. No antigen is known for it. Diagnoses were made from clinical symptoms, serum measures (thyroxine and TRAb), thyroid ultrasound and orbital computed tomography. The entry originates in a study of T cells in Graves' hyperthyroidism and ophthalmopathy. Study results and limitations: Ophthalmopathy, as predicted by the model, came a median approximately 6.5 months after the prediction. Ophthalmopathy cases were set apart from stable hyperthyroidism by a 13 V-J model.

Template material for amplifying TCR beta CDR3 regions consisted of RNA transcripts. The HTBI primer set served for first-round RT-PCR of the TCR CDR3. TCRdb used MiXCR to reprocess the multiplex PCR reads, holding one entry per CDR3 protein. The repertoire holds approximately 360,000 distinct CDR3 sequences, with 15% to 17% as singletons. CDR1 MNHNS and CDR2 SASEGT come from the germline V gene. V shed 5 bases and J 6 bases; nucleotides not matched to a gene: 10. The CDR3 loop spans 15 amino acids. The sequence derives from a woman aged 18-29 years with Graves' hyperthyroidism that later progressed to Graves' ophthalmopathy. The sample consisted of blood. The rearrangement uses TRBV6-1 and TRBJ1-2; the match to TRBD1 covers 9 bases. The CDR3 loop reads CASSRGGTGIHGYTF. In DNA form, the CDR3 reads TGTGCCAGCAGTCGGGGCGGGACAGGGATTCATGGCTACACCTTC.